This T cell receptor beta chain was obtained from a study of blood T cell repertoires in COVID-19. Study-wide background: The cDNA or gDNA used as material had been derived from T cells, B-cell-depleted T cells, or PBMCs.

TCRdb's table, derived via immunoSEQ multiplex PCR, lists solely in-frame clones and lacks some. This table holds hundreds of thousands of clones, around 89% found once. Participants were aged roughly 18 to 95 years, lived in roughly 25 US areas, and enrolled virtually. Cohorts were assigned according to the clinical history that participants reported. Cohort 3 recovery required two negative PCRs, clearance, or symptom resolution. The germline V gene has CDR1 SGHNT and CDR2 YENEEA. CDR3 length: 13 amino acids. V was clipped by 5 bases and J by 5 bases, with 13 bases between them. Sequenced sample: PBMCs or T cells enriched from blood (not recorded which). This chain joins TRBV11-3 and TRBJ2-7; a weak D match, TRBD1 (6 bases). This TCR derives from a man younger than 40 who had recovered from COVID-19. CDR3 nucleotide sequence: TGTGCCAGCAGCAAAGGACAGTTCCACGAGCAGTACTTC. Protein sequence: CASSKGQFHEQYF.